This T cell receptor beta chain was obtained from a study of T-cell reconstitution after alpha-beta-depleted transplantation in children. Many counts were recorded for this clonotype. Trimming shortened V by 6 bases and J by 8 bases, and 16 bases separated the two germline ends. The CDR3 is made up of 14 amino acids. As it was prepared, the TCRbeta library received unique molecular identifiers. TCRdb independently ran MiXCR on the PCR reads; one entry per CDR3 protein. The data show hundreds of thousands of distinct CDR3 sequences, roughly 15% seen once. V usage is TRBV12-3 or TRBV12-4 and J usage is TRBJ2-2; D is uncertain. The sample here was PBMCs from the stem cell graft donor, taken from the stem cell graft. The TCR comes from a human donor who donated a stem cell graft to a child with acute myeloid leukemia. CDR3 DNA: TGTGCCAGCAGCCACGTCCTGGAAGGTGGGGAGCTGTTTTTT. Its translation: CASSHVLEGGELFF.